This T cell receptor beta chain was recovered during a study of T-cell reconstitution after alpha-beta-depleted transplantation in children. Study outcomes and limitations: A year post-transplant, T-cell counts and diversity derived mostly from newly produced T cells. Recipient T cells and thymic progenitors that survived gave rise to the high TCRbeta diversity observed at day 60 in some patients. Expanded graft clones numbering several hundred reportedly gave rise to alpha-beta T cells about two months after transplant.

CDR1 and CDR2 from the germline V gene are DFQATT and SNEGSKA (reference sequence). The ends lost 5 bases at V and 1 base at J; junction bases unmatched: 4. The CDR3 length is 13 residues. The authors prepared the TCRbeta library with unique molecular identifiers. TCRdb processed the PCR reads anew with MiXCR; each CDR3 protein has one entry. This sample has around 490,000 distinct CDR3 sequences, with more than 9.5% found just once. To note about this clonotype: Its matching antigen is unknown.

This chain connects TRBV20-1 to TRBJ2-7; 8 positions agree with TRBD2. The material was PBMCs, mostly from graft donor cells, obtained 180 days after TCRalphabeta/CD19-depleted stem cell transplant. The clonotype originates from a female patient aged 2 to 10 who had a stem cell transplant for aplastic anemia, so the T cells may come from the graft donor. In nucleotides, the CDR3 is TGCAGTGCTTCGGGACTAGTTTCCTACGAGCAGTACTTC. Its translation is CSASGLVSYEQYF.